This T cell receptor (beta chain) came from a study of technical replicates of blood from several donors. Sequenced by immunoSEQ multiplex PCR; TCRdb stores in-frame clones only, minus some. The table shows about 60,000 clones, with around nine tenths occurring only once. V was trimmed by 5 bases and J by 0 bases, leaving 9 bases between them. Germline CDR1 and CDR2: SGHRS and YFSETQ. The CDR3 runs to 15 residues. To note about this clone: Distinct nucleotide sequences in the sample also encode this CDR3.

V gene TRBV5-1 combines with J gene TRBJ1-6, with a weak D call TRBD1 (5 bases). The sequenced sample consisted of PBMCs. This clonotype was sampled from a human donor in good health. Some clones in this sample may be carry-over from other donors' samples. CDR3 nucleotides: TGCGCCAGCAGGCGAGACAGCTCCTATAATTCACCCCTCCACTTT. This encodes CASRRDSSYNSPLHF.